The 29 T cell receptor beta chains below were found in one sample sequenced in a study of blood T cell repertoires in COVID-19. TCRdb's copy holds only in-frame clones and misses some; the assay was immunoSEQ multiplex PCR. The sample lists about 33,000 clones, about 91% occurring once. Sequencing was performed on peripheral blood. Every receptor here comes from a human donor in a cohort sampled during active COVID-19.

This chain joins TRBV7-3 and TRBJ2-3; TRBD2 matches 7 bases. The germline V gene encodes CDR1 SGHTA and CDR2 FQGTGA. V shed 0 bases, J shed 2 bases, and the junction held 5 bases outside the gene matches. CDR3 length: 16 amino acids. CDR3 residues: CASSLTARDYTDTQYF. The CDR3 nucleotides are TGTGCCAGCAGCTTAACCGCGAGGGACTACACAGATACGCAGTATTTT.

This chain links TRBV25-1 with TRBJ1-1; D may be TRBD1 (6 bases). The ends were cut back, 3 bases at V and 1 base at J, with 9 bases in the middle. Germline lookup yields CDR1 MGHDK and CDR2 SYGVNS. CDR3 length: 14 residues. The CDR3: CASSDIRGNTEAFF. CDR3 in DNA: TGTGCCAGCAGTGATATCAGGGGGAACACTGAAGCTTTCTTT. The whole variable domain, filled in from reference TRBV25-1 and TRBJ1-1, reads EADIYQTPRYLVIGTGKKITLECSQTMGHDKMYWYQQDPGMELHLIHYSYGVNSTEKGDLSSESTVSRIRTEHFPLTLESARPSHTSQYLCASSDIRGNTEAFFGQGTRLTVV.

This chain connects TRBV23-1 to TRBJ2-1; TRBD1 matches at 9 bases. TRBV23-1 is given ORF status, its function remaining uncertain. V shed 7 bases, J shed 5 bases, and the junction held 3 bases outside the gene matches. This CDR3 is 13 amino acids long. The CDR3 sequence: CASNGTGNNEQFF. DNA of the CDR3: TGCGCCAGCAACGGGACAGGGAACAATGAGCAGTTCTTC.

This chain links TRBV20-1 with TRBJ2-1; 10 nucleotides match TRBD2. V lost 3 bases and J lost 7; bases outside the gene matches: 3. This CDR3 contains 13 residues. The germline CDR1 and CDR2 sequences are DFQATT and SNEGSKA (reference sequence). The CDR3 loop reads CSASSGGLNEQFF. The CDR3 DNA sequence: TGCAGTGCTAGTAGCGGGGGGTTAAATGAGCAGTTCTTC.

This clone was detected a few times. This sequence joins TRBV19 and TRBJ2-5; 9 bases match TRBD2. V was clipped by 1 base and J by 1 base; unmatched bases: 4. Germline loops: CDR1 LNHDA, CDR2 SQIVND (reference sequence). The CDR3 sequence is 16 residues long. The CDR3 spells CASSIGGRGGQETQYF. The CDR3 DNA is TGTGCCAGTAGTATAGGCGGGCGGGGGGGCCAAGAGACCCAGTACTTC.

This chain uses TRBV3-1 (or the pseudogene TRBV3-2) with TRBJ2-2, with a possible D match to TRBD1 (6 bases). Between the trimmed V and J ends, which lost 4 bases and 3 bases, there was a span of 12 bases. The germline gives CDR1 LGHDT, CDR2 YNNKEL (reference sequence). The CDR3 length is 15 residues. The CDR3 loop is CASSLRGWDTGELFF. The CDR3 DNA reads TGTGCCAGCAGCCTGAGGGGGTGGGACACCGGGGAGCTGTTTTTT.

The rearrangement joins TRBV18 to TRBJ2-6; 9 positions match TRBD1. Germline loops: CDR1 KGHSH, CDR2 LQKENI. Trimming removed 3 bases from V and 2 bases from J; junction bases left unmatched: 17. The CDR3 consists of 21 residues. CDR3 loop: CASSPLPGTGGSAAGANVLTF. The CDR3 DNA reads TGTGCCAGCTCACCCCTGCCGGGAACAGGGGGCTCAGCAGCTGGGGCCAACGTCCTGACTTTC.

The chain has TRBV11-3 and TRBJ1-1, with D maybe TRBD1 (5 bases). The CDR3 has 14 residues. V gave up 1 base and J gave up 2 bases, with 8 bases separating them. Germline loops: CDR1 SGHNT, CDR2 YENEEA. In DNA form, the CDR3 reads TGTGCCAGCAGCTTAGGCAGGGCCAACACTGAAGCTTTCTTT. It yields the protein CASSLGRANTEAFF.

The genes are TRBV6-4 and TRBJ2-1; 10 nucleotides match TRBD2. The CDR3 runs 15 residues. Germline loops: CDR1 MRHNA, CDR2 SNTAGT. V was clipped by 5 bases and J by 9 bases; unmatched bases: 10. CDR3 protein: CASSTLAGAGGEQFF. For the CDR3, the DNA is TGTGCCAGCAGTACTCTAGCGGGAGCCGGGGGTGAGCAGTTCTTC.

This sequence joins TRBV3-1 (or the pseudogene TRBV3-2) and TRBJ2-3; the match to TRBD2 covers 9 bases. Per germline, CDR1 LGHDT and CDR2 YNNKEL (reference sequence). Trimming at V came to 6 bases and at J to 0 bases, leaving 13 bases not matched to a gene. The CDR3 totals 18 residues. CDR3 nucleotide sequence: TGTGCCAGCAGTGCCTCTGGGCGGGGGGGCTATAGCACAGATACGCAGTATTTT. Its translation is CASSASGRGGYSTDTQYF.

The chain recombines TRBV20-1 with TRBJ1-1, with 8 bases matching TRBD1. Trimming removed 7 bases from V and 7 bases from J; junction bases left unmatched: 5. The germline CDR1 and CDR2 sequences are DFQATT and SNEGSKA (reference sequence). CDR3 size: 11 residues. Written as DNA, the CDR3 is TGCAGTGGAAACAGGGGGGATGAAGCTTTCTTT. This sequence encodes CSGNRGDEAFF.

This clone was seen a handful of times. This chain joins TRBV20-1 and TRBJ2-7; TRBD2 is a possible D gene (5 bases). CDR3 length: 11 residues. Trimming left V 3 bases short and J 2 bases short, with 5 bases between. CDR1 and CDR2 (germline): DFQATT, SNEGSKA (reference sequence). The CDR3 nucleotides read TGCAGTGCTAGGACTACCTACGAGCAGTACTTC. Protein product: CSARTTYEQYF.

The J gene is TRBJ1-5, the V gene TRBV6-4, with no clear D. Between the trimmed V and J ends, which lost 5 bases and 1 base, there was a span of 21 bases. Looked up from germline, CDR1 is MRHNA and CDR2 is SNTAGT. The CDR3 extends over 18 amino acids. This CDR3 is CASSSMSQVLMSNQPQHF. The CDR3 nucleotides read TGTGCCAGCAGTAGTATGAGTCAGGTCTTAATGAGCAATCAGCCCCAGCATTTT.

The chain couples TRBV5-1 to TRBJ2-2; 9 bases agree with TRBD1. V shed 2 bases and J 7 bases; nucleotides not matched to a gene: 6. The CDR3 has 15 residues. CDR1 and CDR2 (germline): SGHRS, YFSETQ. The CDR3 loop reads CASSLQGAQGGELFF. The CDR3, as DNA: TGCGCCAGCAGCTTACAGGGGGCGCAAGGCGGGGAGCTGTTTTTT.

This clone showed up just a few times. The rearrangement joins TRBV5-4 to TRBJ1-1; 10 nucleotides match TRBD1. Germline CDR1 SGHNT, CDR2 YYREEE (reference sequence). The CDR3 is 16 amino acids. The ends lost 7 bases at V and 1 base at J; junction bases unmatched: 10. The CDR3 DNA reads TGTGCCAGCCGGGACAGGGGATATGGTGAGAACACTGAAGCTTTCTTT. This gives the protein CASRDRGYGENTEAFF. Drawing the rest from reference TRBV5-4 and TRBJ1-1, the complete variable domain is ETGVTQSPTHLIKTRGQQVTLRCSSQSGHNTVSWYQQALGQGPQFIFQYYREEENGRGNFPPRFSGLQFPNYSSELNVNALELDDSALYLCASRDRGYGENTEAFFGQGTRLTVV.

The chain carries TRBV6-5 and TRBJ2-2; D is undetermined. Germline loops: CDR1 MNHEY, CDR2 SVGAGI. Trimming took off 2 bases at V and 7 bases at J, with 8 bases between the two ends. CDR3 size: 13 residues. The DNA for the CDR3 is TGTGCCAGCAGTTACGGGCTCGGCGGGGAGCTGTTTTTT. Translation: CASSYGLGGELFF.

This rearrangement joins TRBV29-1 to TRBJ2-7; 10 bases are shared with TRBD1. CDR3 size: 13 residues. CDR1 is SQVTM, CDR2 ANQGSEA, per germline. Trimming cost V 7 bases and J 1 base; bases outside gene matches: 4. The CDR3 loop is CSAEGQGSYEQYF. The CDR3 nucleotides are TGCAGCGCCGAGGGACAGGGGTCCTACGAGCAGTACTTC.

The chain carries TRBV5-1 and TRBJ2-3; D call uncertain. From germline, CDR1 is SGHRS and CDR2 YFSETQ. This CDR3 contains 13 residues. Trimming removed 5 bases from V and 1 base from J, with 8 bases in between. CDR3 sequence: CASSRQGTDTQYF. The CDR3 DNA reads as TGCGCCAGCAGTCGGCAGGGCACAGATACGCAGTATTTT.

J is TRBJ2-7 and V is TRBV9; D is perhaps TRBD2 (6 bases). Germline V gene data show CDR1 as SGDLS and CDR2 as YYNGEE. This CDR3 contains 14 residues. V shed 3 bases and J shed 6 bases, with 16 bases lying between them. The CDR3 sequence: CASSGGPAGSEQYF. The CDR3 DNA reads as TGTGCCAGCAGCGGGGGACCGGCGGGGAGCGAGCAGTACTTC.

The chain uses TRBV6-5 and TRBJ1-2; D is ambiguous. The V and J ends lost 0 bases and 6 bases respectively, with 11 bases between them. The germline V gene has CDR1 MNHEY and CDR2 SVGAGI. This CDR3 is 14 amino acids long. The CDR3 reads CASSYSRVGNGYTF. In nucleotides, the CDR3 is TGTGCCAGCAGTTACTCGAGGGTTGGAAATGGCTACACCTTC.

V gene TRBV7-3 combines with J gene TRBJ2-2; a weak D match, TRBD1 (6 bases). CDR1 SGHTA and CDR2 FQGTGA come from the germline V gene. Trimming took off 8 bases at V and 3 bases at J, with 13 bases between the two ends. This CDR3 contains 14 residues. CDR3 loop: CASRKAGDTGELFF. CDR3 sequence (DNA): TGTGCCAGCCGGAAGGCAGGGGACACCGGGGAGCTGTTTTTT.

This rearrangement joins TRBV3-1 (or the pseudogene TRBV3-2) to TRBJ1-4, with 11 positions matching TRBD1. J was trimmed by 6 bases and V by 4 bases; bases with no gene match: 1. The CDR3 totals 14 residues. Germline CDR1 LGHDT, CDR2 YNNKEL (reference sequence). CDR3: CASSLGQGDEKLFF. The CDR3 region has the DNA TGTGCCAGCAGCCTGGGACAGGGGGATGAAAAACTGTTTTTT.

The gene calls are TRBV19 and TRBJ1-1; D is unresolved. Trimming pared 6 bases from V and 0 bases from J, leaving 11 bases between. CDR1 is LNHDA and CDR2 is SQIVND in the germline V gene (reference sequence). The CDR3 totals 14 residues. The CDR3 loop is CASRFFGLNTEAFF. In DNA, the CDR3 is TGTGCCAGTAGATTCTTCGGGTTGAACACTGAAGCTTTCTTT.

The chain links TRBV11-3 to TRBJ2-1; 7 nucleotides align to TRBD1. V shed 3 bases and J 4 bases; nucleotides not matched to a gene: 6. The germline V gene has CDR1 SGHNT and CDR2 YENEEA. CDR3 length equals 15 residues. Here the CDR3 reads CASSFGTASYNEQFF. DNA for the CDR3: TGTGCCAGCAGCTTCGGGACAGCCTCGTACAATGAGCAGTTCTTC.

The chain couples TRBV7-8 to TRBJ2-2; D perhaps matches TRBD2 (6 bases). The CDR3 is made up of 15 amino acids. Trimming took 8 bases from V and 2 from J, leaving 15 bases between them. Germline assignment: CDR1 SGHVS and CDR2 FQNEAQ. The DNA for the CDR3 is TGTGCCAGCGGGCCGGGACTCTTAAACACCGGGGAGCTGTTTTTT. It translates to CASGPGLLNTGELFF. The whole variable domain, remainder taken from reference TRBV7-8 and TRBJ2-2, is GAGVSQSPRYKVAKRGQDVALRCDPISGHVSLFWYQQALGQGPEFLTYFQNEAQLDKSGLPSDRFFAERPEGSVSTLKIQRTQQEDSAVYLCASGPGLLNTGELFFGEGSRLTVL.

This clone occurred once. The CDR3 loop reads CASSIPGGASYEQYF. The CDR3 DNA follows: TGTGCCAGTAGTATTCCCGGGGGGGCCTCCTACGAGCAGTACTTC. The rearrangement joins TRBV19 to TRBJ2-7, with 8 positions matching TRBD2. This CDR3 has 15 amino acids. The V gene end was trimmed by 3 bases and the J gene end by 0 bases; junction bases not matched to a gene: 4. Per germline, CDR1 LNHDA and CDR2 SQIVND (reference sequence).

This clone was picked up one time. One end of the junction fails to match germline, which may point to a read error. The J gene is TRBJ1-1, the V gene TRBV2; 9 nucleotides match TRBD1. Per the germline V gene, CDR1 is SNHLY and CDR2 is FYNNEI. The CDR3 totals 14 residues. CDR3 coding DNA: TGTGCCAGCTGTGAACAACAGGGGGCTACTGAAGCTTTCTTT. It specifies CASCEQQGATEAFF.

The V gene is TRBV19, the J gene TRBJ2-1; 8 bases fit TRBD2. V trimming: 7 bases; J trimming: 2 bases; junction bases outside the gene matches: 1. CDR1 is LNHDA and CDR2 is SQIVND in the germline V gene (reference sequence). This CDR3 spans 13 amino acids. CDR3 in DNA: TGTGCCAGTACGCGGGGGGCCTACAATGAGCAGTTCTTC. Encoded protein: CASTRGAYNEQFF.

This chain connects TRBV12-3 or TRBV12-4 to TRBJ1-1, with D perhaps matching TRBD1 (6 bases). CDR3 size: 13 residues. Between the trimmed V and J ends, which lost 5 bases and 5 bases, there was a span of 12 bases. The CDR3 loop reads CASSILRGTEAFF. The CDR3 bases are TGTGCCAGCAGTATACTCAGGGGAACTGAAGCTTTCTTT.